One and the same sample provided the 9 T cell receptor beta chains below, sequenced in a study of T cells in Graves' hyperthyroidism and ophthalmopathy. Authors of the study amplified TCR beta CDR3 regions from RNA transcripts. First-round RT-PCR of the TCR CDR3 relied on the HTBI primer set. TCRdb fed the multiplex PCR reads into MiXCR, producing one record per CDR3 protein. Among 300,000 to 500,000 distinct CDR3 sequences listed, more than 12% were seen once. Specimen: blood. These receptors all come from a man aged 45-65 years with Graves' ophthalmopathy.

This rearrangement joins TRBV5-1 to TRBJ2-5, with D tentatively TRBD2 (5 bases). Trimming left V 2 bases short and J 1 base short, with 15 bases between. CDR3 size: 16 residues. Germline V gives CDR1 SGHRS, CDR2 YFSETQ. The CDR3 reads CASSFLPGRAQETQYF. The CDR3 DNA follows: TGCGCCAGCAGCTTTCTCCCGGGAAGGGCCCAAGAGACCCAGTACTTC.

This clonotype was recorded many times. J is TRBJ2-2 and V is TRBV5-1; tentative D call: TRBD2 (6 bases). Trimming took off 4 bases at V and 0 bases at J, with 16 bases between the two ends. Germline-derived CDR1 and CDR2 are SGHRS and YFSETQ. The CDR3 sequence is 17 residues long. DNA of the CDR3: TGCGCCAGCAGCATGATAGGGCGGGGCGCGAACACCGGGGAGCTGTTTTTT. Its translation: CASSMIGRGANTGELFF.

This rearrangement joins TRBV7-9 to TRBJ2-7; either TRBD1 or TRBD2 may fit D (5 bases each). V lost 1 base, J lost 0 bases, and 13 bases lay in between. The germline V gene encodes CDR1 SEHNR and CDR2 FQNEAQ (reference sequence). The CDR3 totals 16 residues. CDR3 DNA: TGTGCCAGCAGCTTAGGACCGGGGCCCACCTCCTACGAGCAGTACTTC. Translation: CASSLGPGPTSYEQYF.

The rearrangement links TRBV4-1 to TRBJ2-3; maybe TRBD2 (6 bases). Germline CDR1 and CDR2: MGHRA and YSYEKL. The V end lost 1 base, the J end lost 2 bases, and 13 bases lay between the germline ends. This CDR3 has 16 residues. The CDR3 loop is CASSQVGRRATDTQYF. CDR3 coding DNA: TGCGCCAGCAGCCAAGTGGGCCGGAGGGCCACAGATACGCAGTATTTT.

The chain joins TRBV19 to TRBJ2-1; the match to TRBD1 covers 10 bases. CDR3 length: 15 residues. CDR1 and CDR2 from the germline V gene are LNHDA and SQIVND (reference sequence). Trimming took 9 bases from V and 9 from J; bases not matched to a gene: 14. CDR3 in amino acids: CASAVGTGVLVEQFF. The CDR3 DNA reads as TGTGCCAGCGCCGTGGGGACAGGGGTTTTGGTTGAGCAGTTCTTC.

This clonotype was seen at least ten times. This chain joins TRBV20-1 and TRBJ2-1; 7 bases agree with TRBD2. This CDR3 is built from 16 residues. V was clipped by 4 bases and J by 7 bases; unmatched bases: 16. Germline CDR1 reads DFQATT; CDR2 reads SNEGSKA (reference sequence). DNA for the CDR3: TGCAGTGCTAAAGAGGTCGGACTAGGGCACGCAAATGAGCAGTTCTTC. It yields the protein CSAKEVGLGHANEQFF.

This clonotype was detected ten times or more. This chain joins TRBV20-1 and TRBJ2-7; no clear D gene. Trimming shortened V by 1 base and J by 0 bases, and 7 bases separated the two germline ends. The CDR3 is 13 amino acids. Germline CDR1 and CDR2: DFQATT and SNEGSKA (reference sequence). The DNA of the CDR3 is TGCAGTGCTAGAGGGGTGGCCTCCTACGAGCAGTACTTC. It yields the protein CSARGVASYEQYF.

This clonotype was picked up many times. The rearrangement uses TRBV3-1 and TRBJ1-6; no definite D call. Germline V gene sequence: CDR1 LGHDT, CDR2 YNNKEL (reference sequence). CDR3 length: 15 residues. Trimming pared 3 bases from V and 7 bases from J, leaving 13 bases between. CDR3 residues: CASSQGGIGNSPLHF. DNA for the CDR3: TGTGCCAGCAGCCAGGGAGGGATTGGGAATTCACCCCTCCACTTT.

This clonotype was observed at least ten times. The chain uses TRBV30 and TRBJ2-2; D might be TRBD2 (6 bases). V lost 4 bases, J lost 5 bases, and 11 bases lay in between. The CDR3 is made up of 13 amino acids. CDR1 and CDR2 (germline): GTSNPN, SVGIG (reference sequence). CDR3 sequence (DNA): TGTGCCTGGACCAGGGAGGTGACCGGGGAGCTGTTTTTT. Translation gives CAWTREVTGELFF.